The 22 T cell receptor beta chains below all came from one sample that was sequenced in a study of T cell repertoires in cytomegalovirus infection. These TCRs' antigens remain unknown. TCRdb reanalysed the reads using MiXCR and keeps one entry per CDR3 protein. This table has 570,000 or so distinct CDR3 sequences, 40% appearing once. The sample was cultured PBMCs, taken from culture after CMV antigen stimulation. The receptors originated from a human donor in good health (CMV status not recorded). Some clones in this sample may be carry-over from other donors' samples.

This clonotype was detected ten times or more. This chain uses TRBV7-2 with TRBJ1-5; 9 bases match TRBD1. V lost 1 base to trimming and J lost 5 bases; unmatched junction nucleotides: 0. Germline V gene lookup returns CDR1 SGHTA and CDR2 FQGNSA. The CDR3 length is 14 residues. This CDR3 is CASSLGTGDQPQHF. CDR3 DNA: TGTGCCAGCAGCTTAGGGACAGGGGATCAGCCCCAGCATTTT.

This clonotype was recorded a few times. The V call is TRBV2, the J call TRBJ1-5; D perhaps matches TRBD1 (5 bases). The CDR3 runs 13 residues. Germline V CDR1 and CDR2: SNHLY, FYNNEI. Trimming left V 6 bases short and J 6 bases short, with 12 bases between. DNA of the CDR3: TGTGCCAGCAGATACCGGGACCCTCAGCCCCAGCATTTT. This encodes CASRYRDPQPQHF.

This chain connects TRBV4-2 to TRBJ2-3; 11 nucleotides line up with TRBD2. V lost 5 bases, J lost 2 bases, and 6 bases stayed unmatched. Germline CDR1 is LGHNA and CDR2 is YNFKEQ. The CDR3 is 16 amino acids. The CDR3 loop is CASSSGLAVTTDTQYF. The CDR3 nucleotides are TGTGCCAGCAGCTCGGGACTAGCGGTGACCACAGATACGCAGTATTTT.

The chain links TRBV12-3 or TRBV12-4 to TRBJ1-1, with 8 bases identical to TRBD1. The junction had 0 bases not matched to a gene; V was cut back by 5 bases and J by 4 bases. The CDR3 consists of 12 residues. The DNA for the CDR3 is TGTGCCAGCAGTGGGACAGGCACTGAAGCTTTCTTT. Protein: CASSGTGTEAFF.

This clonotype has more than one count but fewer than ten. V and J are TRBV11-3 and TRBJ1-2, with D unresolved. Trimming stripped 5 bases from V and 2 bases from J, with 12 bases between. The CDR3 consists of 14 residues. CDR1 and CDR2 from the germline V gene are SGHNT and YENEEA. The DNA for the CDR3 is TGTGCCAGCAGCCGCAGGAAAGCAAACTATGGCTACACCTTC. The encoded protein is CASSRRKANYGYTF.

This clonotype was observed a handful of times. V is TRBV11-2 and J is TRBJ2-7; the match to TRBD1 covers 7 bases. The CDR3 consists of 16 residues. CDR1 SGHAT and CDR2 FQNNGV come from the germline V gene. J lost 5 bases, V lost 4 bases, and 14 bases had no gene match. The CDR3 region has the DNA TGTGCCAGCAGCTCAAACTTAGGACAGGCATCCCACGAGCAGTACTTC. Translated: CASSSNLGQASHEQYF. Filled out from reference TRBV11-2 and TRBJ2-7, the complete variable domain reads EAGVAQSPRYKIIEKRQSVAFWCNPISGHATLYWYQQILGQGPKLLIQFQNNGVVDDSQLPKDRFSAERLKGVDSTLKIQPAKLEDSAVYLCASSSNLGQASHEQYFGPGTRLTVT.

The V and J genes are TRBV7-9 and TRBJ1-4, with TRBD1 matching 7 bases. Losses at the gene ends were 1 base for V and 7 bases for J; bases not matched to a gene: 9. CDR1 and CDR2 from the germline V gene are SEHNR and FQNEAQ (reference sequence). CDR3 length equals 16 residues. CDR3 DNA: TGTGCCAGCAGCTTAGGAATCGGGACAGTACGTGAAAAACTGTTTTTT. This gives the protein CASSLGIGTVREKLFF. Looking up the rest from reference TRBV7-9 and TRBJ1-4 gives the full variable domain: DTGVSQNPRHKITKRGQNVTFRCDPISEHNRLYWYRQTLGQGPEFLTYFQNEAQLEKSRLLSDRFSAERPKGSFSTLEIQRTEQGDSAMYLCASSLGIGTVREKLFFGSGTQLSVL.

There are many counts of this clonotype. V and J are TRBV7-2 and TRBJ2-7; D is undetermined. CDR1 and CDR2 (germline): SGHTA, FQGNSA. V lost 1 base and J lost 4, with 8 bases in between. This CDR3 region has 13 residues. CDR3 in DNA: TGTGCCAGCAGCTTAGTACAGAGTTACGAGCAGTACTTC. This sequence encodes CASSLVQSYEQYF.

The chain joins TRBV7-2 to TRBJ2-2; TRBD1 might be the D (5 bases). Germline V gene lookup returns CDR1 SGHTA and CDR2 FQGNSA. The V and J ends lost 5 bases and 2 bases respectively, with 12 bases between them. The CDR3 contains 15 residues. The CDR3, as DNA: TGTGCCAGCAGCGCACAGGTCATTAACACCGGGGAGCTGTTTTTT. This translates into CASSAQVINTGELFF.

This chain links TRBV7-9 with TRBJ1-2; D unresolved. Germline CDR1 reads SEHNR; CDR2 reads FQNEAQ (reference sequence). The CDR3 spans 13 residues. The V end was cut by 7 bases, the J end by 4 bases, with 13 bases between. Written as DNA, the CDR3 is TGTGCCAGCACCGTTCCGCAAATCTATGGCTACACCTTC. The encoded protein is CASTVPQIYGYTF.

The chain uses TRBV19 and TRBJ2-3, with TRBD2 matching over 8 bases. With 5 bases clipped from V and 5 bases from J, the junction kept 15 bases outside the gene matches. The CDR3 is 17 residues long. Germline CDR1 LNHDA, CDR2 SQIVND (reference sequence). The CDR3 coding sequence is TGTGCCAGTAGTCCGCACTCACTAGCGGCCCCCCGAGATACGCAGTATTTT. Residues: CASSPHSLAAPRDTQYF.

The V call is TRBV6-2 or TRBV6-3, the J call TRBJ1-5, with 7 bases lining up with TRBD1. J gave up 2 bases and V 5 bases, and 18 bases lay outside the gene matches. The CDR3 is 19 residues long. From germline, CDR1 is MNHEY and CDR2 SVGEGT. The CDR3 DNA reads TGTGCCAGCAGTCCCCGGGACCCAGGGGGAGTAGGTCGCAATCAGCCCCAGCATTTT. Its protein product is CASSPRDPGGVGRNQPQHF.

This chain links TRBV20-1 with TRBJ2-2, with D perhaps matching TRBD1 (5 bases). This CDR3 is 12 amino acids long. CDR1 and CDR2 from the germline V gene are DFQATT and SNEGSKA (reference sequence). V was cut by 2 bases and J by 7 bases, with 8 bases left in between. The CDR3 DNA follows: TGCAGTGCTAGAAGGGGTGGCGGGGAGCTGTTTTTT. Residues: CSARRGGGELFF.

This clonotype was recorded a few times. The CDR3 bases are TGTGCCAGCAGCTTAGGAGGGGGCGACGGGGGCACTGAAGCTTTCTTT. Its translation is CASSLGGGDGGTEAFF. This chain uses TRBV7-6 with TRBJ1-1, with 7 bases matching TRBD1. In germline, CDR1 is SGHVS, CDR2 FNYEAQ. V lost 1 base, J lost 4 bases, and 9 bases stayed unmatched. The CDR3 spans 16 residues.

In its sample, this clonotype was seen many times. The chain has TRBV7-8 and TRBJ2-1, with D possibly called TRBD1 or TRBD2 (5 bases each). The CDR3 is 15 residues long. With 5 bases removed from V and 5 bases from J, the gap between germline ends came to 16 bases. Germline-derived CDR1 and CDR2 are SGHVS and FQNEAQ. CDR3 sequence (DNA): TGTGCCAGCAGCACCCGGGGCGCACAGGACAATGAGCAGTTCTTC. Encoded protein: CASSTRGAQDNEQFF.

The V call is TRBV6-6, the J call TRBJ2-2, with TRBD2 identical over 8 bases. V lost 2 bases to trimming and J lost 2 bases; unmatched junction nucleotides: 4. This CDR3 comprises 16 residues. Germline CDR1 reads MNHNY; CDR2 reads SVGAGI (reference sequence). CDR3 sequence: CASSYRAGGNTGELFF. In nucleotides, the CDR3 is TGTGCCAGCAGTTACCGGGCGGGAGGAAACACCGGGGAGCTGTTTTTT.

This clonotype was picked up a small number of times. The CDR3 region has the DNA TGTGCCAGCAGCCACGGGGACGAGCAGTACTTC. Translating it yields CASSHGDEQYF. This chain links TRBV6-2 or TRBV6-3 with TRBJ2-7, with D perhaps TRBD2 (5 bases). The germline V gene has CDR1 MNHEY and CDR2 SVGEGT. The V end was cut by 6 bases, the J end by 5 bases, with 8 bases between. The length of the CDR3 is 11 residues.

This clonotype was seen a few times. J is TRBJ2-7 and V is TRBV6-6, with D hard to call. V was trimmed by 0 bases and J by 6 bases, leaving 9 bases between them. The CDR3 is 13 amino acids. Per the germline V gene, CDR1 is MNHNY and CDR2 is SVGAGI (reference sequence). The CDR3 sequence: CASSYSRRLEQYF. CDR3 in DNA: TGTGCCAGCAGTTACTCGAGACGCCTCGAGCAGTACTTC.

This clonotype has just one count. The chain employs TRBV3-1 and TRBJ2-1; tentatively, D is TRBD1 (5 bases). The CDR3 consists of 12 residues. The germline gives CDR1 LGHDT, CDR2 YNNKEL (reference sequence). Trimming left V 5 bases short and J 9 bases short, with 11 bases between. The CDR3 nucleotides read TGTGCCAGCAGCGATAGGGGCGGTGAGCAGTTCTTC. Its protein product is CASSDRGGEQFF.

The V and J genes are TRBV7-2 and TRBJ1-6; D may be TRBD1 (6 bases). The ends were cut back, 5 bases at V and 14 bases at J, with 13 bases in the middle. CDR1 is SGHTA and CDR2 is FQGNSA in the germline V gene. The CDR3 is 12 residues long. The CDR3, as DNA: TGTGCCAGCAGCACCCGGGGGGGCGCCCTCCACTTT. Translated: CASSTRGGALHF.

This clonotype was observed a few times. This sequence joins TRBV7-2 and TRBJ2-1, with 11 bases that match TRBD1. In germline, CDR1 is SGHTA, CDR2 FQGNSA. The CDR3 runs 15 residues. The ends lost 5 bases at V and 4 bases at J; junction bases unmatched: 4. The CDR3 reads CASSHGTGGYNEQFF. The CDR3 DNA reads TGTGCCAGCAGCCACGGGACAGGGGGATACAATGAGCAGTTCTTC. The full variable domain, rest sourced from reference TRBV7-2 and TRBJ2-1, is GAGVSQSPSNKVTEKGKDVELRCDPISGHTALYWYRQSLGQGLEFLIYFQGNSAPDKSGLPSDRFSAERTGGSVSTLTIQRTQQEDSAVYLCASSHGTGGYNEQFFGPGTRLTVL.

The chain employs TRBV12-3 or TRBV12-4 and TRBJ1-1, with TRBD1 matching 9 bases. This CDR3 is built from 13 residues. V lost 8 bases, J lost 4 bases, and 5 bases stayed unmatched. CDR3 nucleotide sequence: TGTGCCAGCCGGGGACAGGGAATCACTGAAGCTTTCTTT. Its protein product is CASRGQGITEAFF.